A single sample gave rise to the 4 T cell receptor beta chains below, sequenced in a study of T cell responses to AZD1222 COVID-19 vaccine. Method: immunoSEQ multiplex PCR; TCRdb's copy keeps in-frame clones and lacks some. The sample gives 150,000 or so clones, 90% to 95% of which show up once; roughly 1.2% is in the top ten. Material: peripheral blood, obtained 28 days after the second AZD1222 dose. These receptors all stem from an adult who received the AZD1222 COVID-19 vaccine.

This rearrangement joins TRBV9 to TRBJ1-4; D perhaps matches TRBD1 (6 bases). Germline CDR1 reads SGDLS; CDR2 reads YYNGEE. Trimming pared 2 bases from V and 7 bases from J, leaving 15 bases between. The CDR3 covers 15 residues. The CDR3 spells CASSVSQGGGEKLFF. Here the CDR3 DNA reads TGTGCCAGCAGCGTTAGTCAGGGAGGGGGTGAAAAACTGTTTTTT.

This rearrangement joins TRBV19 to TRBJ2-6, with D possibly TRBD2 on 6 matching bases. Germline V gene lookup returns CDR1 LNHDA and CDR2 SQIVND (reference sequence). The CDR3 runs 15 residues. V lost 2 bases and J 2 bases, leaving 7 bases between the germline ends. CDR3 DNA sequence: TGTGCCAGTAGTATAAGGAGGGCTGGGGCCAACGTCCTGACTTTC. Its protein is CASSIRRAGANVLTF. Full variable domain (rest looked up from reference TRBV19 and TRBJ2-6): DGGITQSPKYLFRKEGQNVTLSCEQNLNHDAMYWYRQDPGQGLRLIYYSQIVNDFQKGDIAEGYSVSREKKESFPLTVTSAQKNPTAFYLCASSIRRAGANVLTFGAGSRLTVL.

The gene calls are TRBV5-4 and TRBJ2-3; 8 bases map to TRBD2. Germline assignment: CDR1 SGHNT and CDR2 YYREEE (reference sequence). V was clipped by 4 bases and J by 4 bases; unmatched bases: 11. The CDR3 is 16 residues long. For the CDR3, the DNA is TGTGCCAGCAGCACGAGAAGACTAGCGAGTTCAGATACGCAGTATTTT. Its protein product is CASSTRRLASSDTQYF. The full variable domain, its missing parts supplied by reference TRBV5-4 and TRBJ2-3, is ETGVTQSPTHLIKTRGQQVTLRCSSQSGHNTVSWYQQALGQGPQFIFQYYREEENGRGNFPPRFSGLQFPNYSSELNVNALELDDSALYLCASSTRRLASSDTQYFGPGTRLTVL.

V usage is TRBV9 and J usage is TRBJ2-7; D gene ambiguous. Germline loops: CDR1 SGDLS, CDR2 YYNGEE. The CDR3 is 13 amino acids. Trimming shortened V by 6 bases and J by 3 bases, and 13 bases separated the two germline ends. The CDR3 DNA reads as TGTGCCAGCACCGTCCTTCCGGTCTACGAGCAGTACTTC. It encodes CASTVLPVYEQYF.